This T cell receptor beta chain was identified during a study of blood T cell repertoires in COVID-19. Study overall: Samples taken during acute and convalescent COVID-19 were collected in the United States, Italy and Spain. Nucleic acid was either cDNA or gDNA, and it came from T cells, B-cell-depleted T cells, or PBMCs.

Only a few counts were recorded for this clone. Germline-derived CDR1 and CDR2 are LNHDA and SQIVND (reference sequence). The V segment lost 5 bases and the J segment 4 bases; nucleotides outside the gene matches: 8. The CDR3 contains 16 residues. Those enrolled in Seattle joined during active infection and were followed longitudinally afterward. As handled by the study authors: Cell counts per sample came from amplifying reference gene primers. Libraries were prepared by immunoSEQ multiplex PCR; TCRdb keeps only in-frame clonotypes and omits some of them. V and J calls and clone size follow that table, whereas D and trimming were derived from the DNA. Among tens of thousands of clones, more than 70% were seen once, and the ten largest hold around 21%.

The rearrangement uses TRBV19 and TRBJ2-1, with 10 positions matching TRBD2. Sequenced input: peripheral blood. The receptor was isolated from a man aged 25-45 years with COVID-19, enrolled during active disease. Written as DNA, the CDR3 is TGTGCCAGTAGTCCCTCGAGCGGGAGGGTTTACAATGAGCAGTTCTTC. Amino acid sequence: CASSPSSGRVYNEQFF.